A selection of T cell receptor beta chains follows, all from one sample in a study of glioma-infiltrating T cells. TCRdb ran MiXCR on the multiplex PCR reads and lists one entry per CDR3 protein. The sample contains 150,000 to 200,000 distinct CDR3 sequences, more than 35% of which appear only once. The sequencing input was glioma tissue, nonneoplastic brain tissue, or PBMCs (not recorded which). Source of these receptors: a human donor with low-grade glioma or glioblastoma, undergoing nonglioma brain surgery, or in good health (not recorded which). The CDR3 runs from the conserved cysteine through the conserved F or W. A D gene is named only where the DNA matches it firmly. Clone size appears in some rows only: once, few, many, or a class for an expanded clone.

CACVGSSTDTQYF	TGTGCCTGTGTGGGGTCTAGCACAGATACGCAGTATTTT	.	few	TRBV2	TRBJ2-3
CASSLEQGANEQFF	TGTGCCAGCAGTTTAGAGCAGGGGGCTAATGAGCAGTTCTTC	TRBD1	few	TRBV28	TRBJ2-1
CASSPDVGGTEAFF	TGTGCCAGTAGTCCTGACGTCGGGGGGACTGAAGCTTTCTTT	.	.	TRBV19	TRBJ1-1
CASSDHGSVTDTQYF	TGTGCCAGCAGCGACCACGGAAGTGTCACAGATACGCAGTATTTT	.	many	TRBV6-1	TRBJ2-3
CARSFARGGYTF	TGTGCCAGAAGTTTCGCCCGAGGAGGCTACACCTTC	.	.	TRBV28	TRBJ1-2
CASSQDMTSGRPQFF	TGTGCCAGCAGCCAAGACATGACTAGCGGGAGGCCGCAGTTCTTC	TRBD2	many	TRBV14	TRBJ2-1
CASSRDTYYEQYF	TGTGCCAGCTCACGGGACACCTATTACGAGCAGTACTTC	.	few	TRBV18	TRBJ2-7
CASSAGPNYNEQFF	TGTGCCAGCTCTGCGGGACCAAACTACAATGAGCAGTTCTTC	.	medium-sized	TRBV2	TRBJ2-1
CASSQRHRSGGQGNEQFF	TGTGCCAGCAGCCAAAGGCACCGATCGGGGGGGCAAGGGAATGAGCAGTTCTTC	TRBD2	many	TRBV7-2	TRBJ2-1
CASSLGVLGQSAQHF	TGTGCCAGCAGCTTAGGGGTCTTGGGCCAATCCGCCCAGCATTTT	.	.	TRBV28	TRBJ1-5
CATSSASGITPYEQYF	TGTGCCACCAGCAGTGCTAGCGGGATAACGCCCTACGAGCAGTACTTC	TRBD2	many	TRBV15	TRBJ2-7
CASSLAGGGATTNEKLFF	TGCGCCAGCAGCTTGGCCGGTGGCGGAGCAACAACTAATGAAAAACTGTTTTTT	.	.	TRBV5-1	TRBJ1-4
CASSVGQPQHF	TGTGCCAGCAGCGTAGGTCAGCCCCAGCATTTT	.	few	TRBV9	TRBJ1-5
CASSLVVADTQYF	TGTGCCAGTAGTTTGGTAGTCGCAGATACGCAGTATTTT	.	.	TRBV19	TRBJ2-3
CASSSRLADYEQYF	TGTGCCAGCAGTTCCCGACTAGCGGATTACGAGCAGTACTTC	TRBD2	many	TRBV28	TRBJ2-7
CASSDRGTGIYEQYF	TGTGCCAGCAGTGATCGAGGGACAGGCATCTACGAGCAGTACTTC	TRBD1	many	TRBV2	TRBJ2-7
CASRRLVAGELFF	TGCGCCAGCAGGAGACTAGTAGCCGGGGAGCTGTTTTTT	.	.	TRBV6-1	TRBJ2-2
CSAHKTGTGEQYF	TGCAGTGCACACAAAACAGGGACGGGGGAGCAGTACTTC	.	.	TRBV20-1	TRBJ2-7
CAISPLEGMLTEAFF	TGTGCCATCAGCCCCCTAGAGGGGATGTTGACTGAAGCTTTCTTT	.	.	TRBV6-2/TRBV6-3	TRBJ1-1
CASSAPGQGARDTQYF	TGTGCCAGCAGCGCACCGGGACAGGGGGCGCGGGATACGCAGTATTTT	TRBD1	.	TRBV5-4	TRBJ2-3
CASGGVGANVLTF	TGTGCCAGTGGGGGCGTTGGGGCCAACGTCCTGACTTTC	.	.	TRBV6-2/TRBV6-3	TRBJ2-6
CASSPQELAGVGTDTQYF	TGTGCCAGCAGTCCCCAGGAACTAGCGGGAGTGGGGACAGATACGCAGTATTTT	TRBD2	.	TRBV12-3/TRBV12-4	TRBJ2-3
CSAREGQERVF	TGCAGTGCTAGAGAGGGACAGGAAAGGGTCTTT	TRBD1	.	TRBV20-1	TRBJ1-1
CIATQGARGYTF	TGCATTGCCACCCAGGGGGCGCGTGGCTACACCTTC	TRBD1	.	TRBV20-1	TRBJ1-2
CASSQLDTEQFF	TGTGCCAGCAGCCAATTAGACACTGAGCAGTTCTTC	.	many	TRBV3-1	TRBJ2-1
CSAEGLARADEQFF	TGCAGTGCGGAAGGTCTAGCTAGAGCCGATGAGCAGTTCTTC	.	many	TRBV20-1	TRBJ2-1
CASSDFQGTEAFF	TGTGCCAGCAGTGATTTTCAGGGCACTGAAGCTTTCTTT	.	many	TRBV2	TRBJ1-1
CASSSQGFSYNEQFF	TGTGCCAGTAGTTCTCAGGGATTCTCCTACAATGAGCAGTTCTTC	.	few	TRBV19	TRBJ2-1
CASSLSRRSYNEKFF	TGTGCCAGCAGTTTGAGTCGCCGCTCCTACAATGAGAAGTTCTTC	.	.	TRBV12-3/TRBV12-4	TRBJ2-1
CASSAPDRVYGYTF	TGTGCCAGCAGCGCCCCGGACAGGGTTTATGGCTACACCTTC	TRBD1	few	TRBV7-9	TRBJ1-2
CSFFPSGTGPDTRYF	TGCAGTTTTTTCCCCAGCGGGACAGGGCCTGATACGCGGTATTTT	TRBD1	.	TRBV20-1	TRBJ2-3
CASSTKLAGWVLGRSSYEQYF	TGTGCCAGCAGCACTAAACTAGCGGGATGGGTTCTTGGTAGAAGCTCCTACGAGCAGTACTTC	TRBD2	few	TRBV28	TRBJ2-7
CASTRQGAAQYF	TGTGCCAGCACCAGACAGGGGGCGGCGCAGTACTTC	TRBD1	many	TRBV6-1	TRBJ2-7
CARSFRSTDTQYF	TGTGCCAGAAGCTTTAGGTCCACAGATACGCAGTATTTT	.	.	TRBV7-9	TRBJ2-3
CASKQRAATYEQYF	TGTGCCAGCAAGCAAAGGGCGGCGACCTACGAGCAGTACTTC	.	.	TRBV18	TRBJ2-7
CASSQDKSPYNEQFF	TGTGCCAGCAGCCAAGATAAGAGCCCATACAATGAGCAGTTCTTC	.	.	TRBV3-1	TRBJ2-1
CASSARQGRICYQPHHF	TGTGCCAGCAGTGCCCGACAGGGGAGGATTTGTTATCAGCCCCACCATTTT	TRBD1	.	TRBV6-1	TRBJ1-5
CASSSPGVIGVNNQHQHF	TGTGCCAGCAGTTCCCCAGGGGTAATTGGTGTTAACAATCAGCACCAGCATTTT	.	.	TRBV2	TRBJ1-5
CSALNARRANFYNEQFF	TGCAGTGCTCTCAACGCGAGGCGGGCAAACTTCTACAATGAGCAGTTCTTC	.	few	TRBV20-1	TRBJ2-1
CASSLAGGATEAFF	TGCGCCAGCAGCTTGGCCGGGGGGGCCACTGAAGCTTTCTTT	.	many	TRBV5-1	TRBJ1-1
CSVTGALSYEQYF	TGCAGCGTGACAGGGGCCCTCTCCTACGAGCAGTACTTC	TRBD1	.	TRBV29-1	TRBJ2-7
CASSFGGEQPQHF	TGTGCCAGCAGTTTTGGGGGGGAACAGCCCCAGCATTTT	.	many	TRBV27	TRBJ1-5
CASSSFLQGRRESQYF	TGTGCCAGCAGTTCCTTCCTTCAGGGAAGGCGTGAGAGCCAGTACTTC	.	.	TRBV6-2/TRBV6-3	TRBJ2-5
CASRPTGIKLNTEAFF	TGTGCCAGCAGACCAACAGGGATCAAGCTGAACACTGAAGCTTTCTTT	.	.	TRBV28	TRBJ1-1
CASSFSVSEAFF	TGTGCCAGCAGCTTCTCAGTCAGCGAAGCTTTCTTT	.	many	TRBV7-2	TRBJ1-1
CASTPGADTYNEQFF	TGTGCCAGCACCCCGGGGGCGGATACCTACAATGAGCAGTTCTTC	.	.	TRBV12-3/TRBV12-4	TRBJ2-1
CASSQPAGGFEQYF	TGCGCCAGCAGCCAGCCCGCTGGGGGGTTCGAGCAGTACTTC	.	.	TRBV4-1	TRBJ2-7
CASSRSQLGANVLTF	TGTGCCAGCTCCCGGAGTCAATTAGGGGCCAACGTCCTGACTTTC	.	few	TRBV18	TRBJ2-6
CASSLKTGPGYGYTF	TGTGCCAGCTCACTGAAGACAGGGCCGGGCTATGGCTACACCTTC	TRBD1	few	TRBV18	TRBJ1-2
CSGLQAGGGGETQYF	TGCAGTGGACTACAAGCAGGGGGAGGCGGGGAGACCCAGTACTTC	.	many	TRBV20-1	TRBJ2-5